These 29 T cell receptor beta chains originate from one sample sequenced in a study of blood T cell repertoires in COVID-19. TCRdb's copy holds only in-frame clones and misses some; the assay was immunoSEQ multiplex PCR. The sample has roughly 100,000 clones, 80% to 90% seen once. The sequenced sample consisted of peripheral blood. All receptors derive from a human donor in a cohort sampled during active COVID-19.

This chain links TRBV5-6 with TRBJ2-7, with 11 bases fitting TRBD2. Germline assignment: CDR1 SGHDT and CDR2 YYEEEE. This CDR3 has 16 residues. After removal of 3 bases from V and 7 bases from J, the junction contained 12 bases not matched to a gene. For the CDR3, the DNA is TGTGCCAGCAGCTCCCGAGGTAGCGGGGGGGCAGAAGAGCAGTACTTC. Translating it yields CASSSRGSGGAEEQYF. Drawing the rest from reference TRBV5-6 and TRBJ2-7, the complete variable domain is DAGVTQSPTHLIKTRGQQVTLRCSPKSGHDTVSWYQQALGQGPQFIFQYYEEEERQRGNFPDRFSGHQFPNYSSELNVNALLLGDSALYLCASSSRGSGGAEEQYFGPGTRLTVT.

This rearrangement joins TRBV7-2 to TRBJ2-1; 8 nucleotides align to TRBD2. The CDR3 is 15 residues long. The V segment lost 0 bases and the J segment 5 bases; nucleotides outside the gene matches: 3. Germline V lookup: CDR1 SGHTA, CDR2 FQGNSA. CDR3 nucleotide sequence: TGTGCCAGCAGCTTAGCGGCGGGAGGAAACAATGAGCAGTTCTTC. It encodes CASSLAAGGNNEQFF.

The gene calls are TRBV2 and TRBJ1-2; a possible D gene is TRBD1 (6 bases). The CDR3 runs to 20 residues. Per germline, CDR1 SNHLY and CDR2 FYNNEI. Trimming took 6 bases from V and 6 from J, leaving 35 bases between them. CDR3 amino acids: CASRPPGFGLQMGARDGYTF. The DNA of the CDR3 is TGTGCCAGCAGACCCCCCGGATTTGGGTTACAGATGGGGGCAAGGGATGGCTACACCTTC.

The gene calls are TRBV11-2 and TRBJ1-1; D is undetermined. The germline CDR1 and CDR2 sequences are SGHAT and FQNNGV. The CDR3 has 15 residues. V was pared by 1 base and J by 1 base, with 10 bases between. The CDR3 DNA sequence: TGTGCCAGCAGCTTAGCTCTAGGTCGGAACACTGAAGCTTTCTTT. The encoded protein is CASSLALGRNTEAFF. Full variable domain (outside the CDR3, taken from reference TRBV11-2 and TRBJ1-1): EAGVAQSPRYKIIEKRQSVAFWCNPISGHATLYWYQQILGQGPKLLIQFQNNGVVDDSQLPKDRFSAERLKGVDSTLKIQPAKLEDSAVYLCASSLALGRNTEAFFGQGTRLTVV.

This clone was seen a handful of times. The chain is built from TRBV19 and TRBJ1-5; no reliable D call. V was shortened by 4 bases and J by 0 bases, with 7 bases between the two germline ends. The germline gives CDR1 LNHDA, CDR2 SQIVND (reference sequence). The length of the CDR3 is 14 residues. CDR3: CASSNLYSNQPQHF. The CDR3 nucleotides read TGTGCCAGTAGTAATTTATATAGCAATCAGCCCCAGCATTTT.

This chain links TRBV30 with TRBJ1-3; 8 bases fit TRBD1. This CDR3 is 13 amino acids long. The V gene end was trimmed by 7 bases and the J gene end by 3 bases; junction bases not matched to a gene: 5. Per the germline V gene, CDR1 is GTSNPN and CDR2 is SVGIG (reference sequence). For the CDR3, the DNA is TGTGCCTCTTCAGGGGGCCGTGGAAACACCATATATTTT. It translates to CASSGGRGNTIYF.

The chain carries TRBV21-1 and TRBJ2-7; the DNA was not used to check the table's D call, TRBD2. TRBV21-1 is a documented pseudogene. The CDR3 runs 16 residues. The CDR3 region has the DNA TGTGCCAGCAGCCCAATAGGGAGGGACGCCCTCTACGAGCAGTACTTC. It translates to CASSPIGRDALYEQYF.

This clone was seen once. This chain joins TRBV5-1 and TRBJ1-5; TRBD1 aligns across 10 bases. Losses at the gene ends were 0 bases for V and 5 bases for J; bases not matched to a gene: 2. There are 15 residues in the CDR3. Per germline, CDR1 SGHRS and CDR2 YFSETQ. The CDR3 nucleotides are TGCGCCAGCAGCTTGGCGGGGACAGGGGATCAGCCCCAGCATTTT. Protein sequence: CASSLAGTGDQPQHF.

V gene TRBV25-1 combines with J gene TRBJ2-3, with D perhaps TRBD1 (6 bases). V lost 3 bases and J 5 bases, leaving 6 bases between the germline ends. Germline loops: CDR1 MGHDK, CDR2 SYGVNS. This CDR3 has 12 residues. The CDR3 spells CASSDRGDTQYF. In DNA, the CDR3 is TGTGCCAGCAGTGACAGGGGAGATACGCAGTATTTT.

V is TRBV19 and J is TRBJ2-6, with D unclear. CDR3 length equals 14 residues. Germline CDR1 and CDR2: LNHDA and SQIVND (reference sequence). Trimming took off 4 bases at V and 4 bases at J, with 8 bases between the two ends. For the CDR3, the DNA is TGTGCCAGTAGTAACCTCGGGGGGGCCAACGTCCTGACTTTC. Translating it yields CASSNLGGANVLTF.

This chain links TRBV30 with TRBJ1-3; the D gene is possibly TRBD1 (5 bases). The CDR3 covers 15 residues. CDR1 is GTSNPN, CDR2 SVGIG, per germline (reference sequence). Trimming removed 0 bases from V and 4 bases from J, with 13 bases in between. The CDR3 spells CAWSVWQGGGNTIYF. In nucleotides, the CDR3 is TGTGCCTGGAGTGTCTGGCAGGGCGGCGGAAACACCATATATTTT.

The chain recombines TRBV27 with TRBJ2-7; a possible D gene is TRBD1 (6 bases). The CDR3 covers 12 residues. Looked up from germline, CDR1 is MNHEY and CDR2 is SMNVEV (reference sequence). The germline V and J ends were trimmed by 1 base and 7 bases, with 8 bases remaining between them. The CDR3 protein is CASSLWGREQYF. The CDR3, as DNA: TGTGCCAGCAGTTTATGGGGGCGGGAGCAGTACTTC.

The chain uses TRBV19 and TRBJ1-6; 7 bases align to TRBD1. With V trimmed by 8 bases and J by 16 bases, 5 bases remained unmatched. The CDR3 totals 10 residues. Per the germline V gene, CDR1 is LNHDA and CDR2 is SQIVND (reference sequence). The CDR3 reads CASGRDRLHF. In DNA, the CDR3 is TGTGCCAGTGGCCGGGACAGACTCCACTTT.

The gene calls are TRBV5-1 and TRBJ1-6, with 7 bases identical to TRBD1. Germline CDR1 and CDR2: SGHRS and YFSETQ. The CDR3 is made up of 15 amino acids. Trimming removed 4 bases from V and 6 bases from J; junction bases left unmatched: 7. CDR3 DNA: TGCGCCAGCAGCGGCAGGGGGGCGGCTAATTCACCCCTCCACTTT. It is translated as CASSGRGAANSPLHF.

The chain has TRBV28 and TRBJ2-2, with TRBD2 matching over 9 bases. The CDR3 contains 16 residues. V gave up 7 bases and J gave up 7 bases; unmatched junction bases: 13. Germline values: CDR1 MDHEN, CDR2 SYDVKM. The CDR3 coding sequence is TGTGCCAGCACCACTCCCCGGGCTAGCGGGATCGGGGAGCTGTTTTTT. Its protein is CASTTPRASGIGELFF.

The chain carries TRBV7-3 and TRBJ2-7; possibly TRBD1 for D (6 bases). V dropped 3 bases and J dropped 1 base, with 10 bases sitting between them. CDR1 and CDR2 (germline): SGHTA, FQGTGA. The CDR3 consists of 14 residues. CDR3 DNA sequence: TGTGCCAGCAGCTTGGGCAGGGGTTCCTACGAGCAGTACTTC. It translates to CASSLGRGSYEQYF.

The chain links TRBV5-1 to TRBJ1-6, with TRBD1 identical over 8 bases. Trimming removed 0 bases from V and 8 bases from J; junction bases left unmatched: 4. The CDR3 has 15 amino acids. CDR1 is SGHRS, CDR2 YFSETQ, per germline. CDR3: CASSLVGTGYSPLHF. CDR3 coding DNA: TGCGCCAGCAGCTTGGTCGGGACAGGTTATTCACCCCTCCACTTT. Variable domain in full (rest from reference TRBV5-1 and TRBJ1-6): KAGVTQTPRYLIKTRGQQVTLSCSPISGHRSVSWYQQTPGQGLQFLFEYFSETQRNKGNFPGRFSGRQFSNSRSEMNVSTLELGDSALYLCASSLVGTGYSPLHFGNGTRLTVT.

The V gene is TRBV15, the J gene TRBJ1-5; TRBD1 might be the D (6 bases). The CDR3 runs 16 residues. Trimming cost V 8 bases and J 2 bases, with 19 bases left between them. Per the germline V gene, CDR1 is LNHNV and CDR2 is YYDKDF (reference sequence). The CDR3 here is CATGGETGSGNQPQHF. DNA for the CDR3: TGTGCCACCGGGGGGGAAACAGGGAGTGGCAATCAGCCCCAGCATTTT.

The chain couples TRBV9 to TRBJ1-4; 7 bases align to TRBD1. The CDR3 totals 15 residues. The ends lost 3 bases at V and 5 bases at J; junction bases unmatched: 7. The germline V gene encodes CDR1 SGDLS and CDR2 YYNGEE. DNA of the CDR3: TGTGCCAGCAGCGCGCTGGGACAGATAAATGAAAAACTGTTTTTT. Protein product: CASSALGQINEKLFF.

V and J are TRBV30 and TRBJ2-1; maybe TRBD2 (6 bases). Germline-derived CDR1 and CDR2 are GTSNPN and SVGIG (reference sequence). CDR3 size: 15 residues. Trimming took 5 bases from V and 4 from J, leaving 18 bases between them. The CDR3 region is CAWERLGSAYNEQFF. The CDR3 nucleotides read TGTGCCTGGGAACGACTAGGATCGGCGTACAATGAGCAGTTCTTC.

The genes are TRBV3-1 (or the pseudogene TRBV3-2) and TRBJ2-1, with 11 bases identical to TRBD2. CDR1 LGHDT and CDR2 YNNKEL come from the germline V gene (reference sequence). V was clipped by 1 base and J by 4 bases; unmatched bases: 9. The CDR3 has 18 residues. The CDR3 protein is CASSQVLPASGRYNEQFF. The CDR3 region has the DNA TGTGCCAGCAGCCAAGTCCTCCCCGCTAGCGGGAGGTACAATGAGCAGTTCTTC.

The chain links TRBV3-1 (or the pseudogene TRBV3-2) to TRBJ1-5; 7 bases are a match to TRBD1. Germline loops: CDR1 LGHDT, CDR2 YNNKEL (reference sequence). The V and J ends lost 0 bases and 7 bases, in that order; junction bases with no gene match: 6. The CDR3 loop spans 15 amino acids. CDR3 DNA sequence: TGTGCCAGCAGCCAAGAGTCGACAGGGCAACAGCCCCAGCATTTT. As protein: CASSQESTGQQPQHF.

The chain carries TRBV4-2 and TRBJ2-7, with unresolved D. The V gene's germline CDR1 is LGHNA and CDR2 YNFKEQ. V was clipped by 1 base and J by 1 base, with 11 bases between them. The CDR3 has 15 amino acids. For the CDR3, the DNA is TGTGCCAGCAGCCAAGCCCGTCAGGTATCCTACGAGCAGTACTTC. This gives the protein CASSQARQVSYEQYF.

This rearrangement joins TRBV30 to TRBJ1-4, with 8 bases lining up with TRBD1. Germline V gene data show CDR1 as GTSNPN and CDR2 as SVGIG (reference sequence). This CDR3 is 12 amino acids long. Trimming removed 8 bases from V and 3 bases from J; junction bases left unmatched: 2. Written as DNA, the CDR3 is TGTGCCACAGGGGGTCCTAATGAAAAACTGTTTTTT. Translation gives CATGGPNEKLFF.

The chain combines TRBV19 with TRBJ2-1; 7 bases align to TRBD1. There are 14 residues in the CDR3. From germline, CDR1 is LNHDA and CDR2 SQIVND (reference sequence). Unmatched junction bases numbered 4, after V lost 5 bases and J lost 3 bases. The CDR3 DNA sequence: TGTGCCAGTAGTTTGACAGGGAGCTACAATGAGCAGTTCTTC. Amino acids: CASSLTGSYNEQFF.

To note about this clone: This may stem from a read error, because a much larger clone lies one nucleotide away. This chain joins TRBV5-1 and TRBJ1-2; unclear D gene. In germline, CDR1 is SGHRS, CDR2 YFSETQ. The CDR3 runs 13 residues. CDR3 DNA: TGCGCCAGCAGCTTGGATGGAGGGTATGACTACACCTTC. Translating it yields CASSLDGGYDYTF.

The chain combines TRBV19 with TRBJ1-2; 8 nucleotides agree with TRBD1. With 6 bases clipped from V and 4 bases from J, the junction kept 4 bases outside the gene matches. CDR1 is LNHDA, CDR2 SQIVND, per germline (reference sequence). This CDR3 is built from 13 residues. The CDR3 loop is CASRIQGAYGYTF. CDR3 in DNA: TGTGCCAGTAGAATTCAGGGGGCCTATGGCTACACCTTC.

V gene TRBV5-6 combines with J gene TRBJ2-5; 7 bases agree with TRBD1. Germline lookup yields CDR1 SGHDT and CDR2 YYEEEE. V shed 3 bases, J shed 4 bases, and the junction held 6 bases outside the gene matches. The CDR3 consists of 14 residues. CDR3 residues: CASSYTGAGETQYF. The CDR3 region has the DNA TGTGCCAGCAGCTACACAGGGGCTGGAGAGACCCAGTACTTC.

The chain is built from TRBV7-8 and TRBJ1-5; 9 bases fit TRBD1. The CDR3 has 17 residues. The ends lost 6 bases at V and 2 bases at J; junction bases unmatched: 11. Germline assignment: CDR1 SGHVS and CDR2 FQNEAQ. CDR3 nucleotides: TGTGCCAGCAGGGGACAGGGAGATCGTTTCGGCAATCAGCCCCAGCATTTT. As protein: CASRGQGDRFGNQPQHF.